This is a list of T cell receptor beta chains from one sample in a study of T cells in Graves' hyperthyroidism and ophthalmopathy. A single record per CDR3 protein comes from TCRdb applying MiXCR to the multiplex PCR reads. The table shows 500,000 to 650,000 distinct CDR3 sequences, with roughly 45% occurring only once. Sequencing was carried out using peripheral blood or thyroid tissue (not recorded which). The receptors stem from an adult woman with Graves' disease, either hyperthyroidism or ophthalmopathy (not recorded which). CDR3s include the opening cysteine and the closing phenylalanine or tryptophan. The D gene is left open where the match is weak. Only some rows state a clone size, as once, few, many or a class for expanded clones.

V,J,length,D,size,CDR3,DNA
TRBV11-2,TRBJ2-2,11,NA,NA,CAGRGAGELFF,TGTGCCGGAAGGGGGGCTGGGGAGCTGTTTTTT
TRBV20-1,TRBJ1-2,14,TRBD1,many,CSAGTSRDRHGYTF,TGCAGTGCCGGGACCTCCCGGGACAGACATGGCTACACCTTC
TRBV7-6,TRBJ2-1,15,NA,NA,CASSFGGYRDNEQFF,TGTGCCAGCAGCTTTGGCGGTTATCGAGACAATGAGCAGTTCTTC
TRBV7-2,TRBJ1-5,15,NA,many,CASSSGVHSNQPQHF,TGTGCCAGCAGCAGCGGGGTTCATAGCAATCAGCCCCAGCATTTT
TRBV29-1,TRBJ2-7,12,NA,NA,CSVVEGAYEQYF,TGCAGCGTTGTTGAGGGGGCCTACGAGCAGTACTTC
TRBV6-1,TRBJ2-5,17,NA,NA,CASTREGRQTYQETQYF,TGTGCCAGCACCAGAGAAGGGAGGCAAACCTACCAAGAGACCCAGTACTTC
TRBV12-3/TRBV12-4,TRBJ1-1,13,NA,few,CASSYGANTEAFF,TGTGCCAGCAGTTACGGGGCTAACACTGAAGCTTTCTTT
TRBV18,TRBJ2-7,15,TRBD1,NA,CASSPPRGQIHEQYF,TGTGCCAGCTCACCACCTCGGGGACAGATCCATGAGCAGTACTTC
TRBV29-1,TRBJ2-7,15,TRBD2,NA,CSVDGLAALSYEQYF,TGCAGCGTTGACGGACTAGCGGCCCTCTCCTACGAGCAGTACTTC
TRBV7-9,TRBJ2-7,14,TRBD1,NA,CASSRDSRSYEQYF,TGTGCCAGCAGCAGGGACAGTCGATCCTACGAGCAGTACTTC
TRBV10-1,TRBJ2-2,14,TRBD1,NA,CASRGQGPTGELFF,TGCGCCAGCAGAGGACAGGGACCTACCGGGGAGCTGTTTTTT
TRBV7-9,TRBJ2-2,16,TRBD2,NA,CASSEELAGAAGELFF,TGTGCCAGCAGCGAGGAGCTAGCGGGAGCTGCCGGGGAGCTGTTTTTT
TRBV10-2,TRBJ2-7,12,NA,many,CASSPQPGEQYF,TGCGCCAGCAGCCCTCAACCCGGCGAGCAGTACTTC
TRBV3-1,TRBJ2-5,13,NA,many,CASRTGQQETQYF,TGTGCCAGCAGGACCGGACAGCAAGAGACCCAGTACTTC
TRBV7-2,TRBJ2-7,16,TRBD2,many,CASSPSRLAGSAEQYF,TGTGCCAGCAGCCCGTCCCGACTAGCGGGTTCAGCCGAGCAGTACTTC
TRBV7-2,TRBJ2-5,14,NA,NA,CASSLGGGLETRYF,TGTGCCAGCAGCTTAGGAGGGGGGCTGGAGACCCGGTACTTC
TRBV24-1,TRBJ1-5,18,TRBD1,NA,CATSDPSGGAGSNQPQHF,TGTGCCACCAGTGATCCGTCAGGGGGCGCGGGTAGCAATCAGCCCCAGCATTTT
TRBV7-8,TRBJ2-7,17,TRBD1,many,CASSLGPLGQGSYEQYF,TGTGCCAGCAGCTTAGGTCCATTGGGACAGGGTTCCTACGAGCAGTACTTC
TRBV24-1,TRBJ1-5,16,NA,many,CATSDPANGGNQPQHF,TGTGCCACCAGTGATCCAGCTAATGGAGGCAATCAGCCCCAGCATTTT
TRBV28,TRBJ2-5,15,NA,many,CASMTAGNDGETQYF,TGTGCCAGCATGACGGCAGGGAACGATGGAGAGACCCAGTACTTC
TRBV10-3,TRBJ2-7,16,TRBD2,many,CAISEGTSGSSYEQYF,TGTGCCATCAGTGAGGGGACTAGCGGGAGCTCCTACGAGCAGTACTTC
TRBV29-1,TRBJ2-2,14,NA,NA,CSVLREFDTGELFF,TGCAGCGTTCTACGAGAGTTTGACACCGGGGAGCTGTTTTTT
TRBV6-2/TRBV6-3,TRBJ2-7,14,TRBD2,few,CASSAPGLAGKQYF,TGTGCCAGCAGTGCGCCGGGACTAGCGGGCAAGCAGTACTTC
TRBV10-1,TRBJ2-2,16,NA,NA,CASIGRGDGDTGELFF,TGCGCCAGCATTGGGCGAGGGGACGGCGACACCGGGGAGCTGTTTTTT